Given below is one T cell receptor beta chain in context. This entry belongs to a study of blood T cell repertoires in COVID-19. In the study overall: Collection of acute and convalescent COVID-19 samples took place in the United States, Italy and Spain. Nucleic acid was either cDNA or gDNA, and it came from T cells, B-cell-depleted T cells, or PBMCs.

Between the trimmed V and J ends, which lost 6 bases and 1 base, there was a span of 10 bases. From germline, CDR1 is WNHNN and CDR2 SYGVQD (reference sequence). This CDR3 is built from 14 residues. Per the authors' pipeline: The assay estimated nucleated cells by amplifying reference gene primers. TCRdb keeps only in-frame clones here, not all; method: immunoSEQ multiplex PCR. Clone size and V and J calls were adopted from that table, with D and trimming inferred from the DNA. The top ten clones hold roughly 5.8% of a sample with about 250,000 clones, about four fifths of them seen once. The chain joins TRBV10-1 to TRBJ1-3; D not certain. The sequence came from an elderly man with acute or convalescent COVID-19. The source material was peripheral blood. CDR3 region: CASRELTSGNTIYF. CDR3 DNA: TGCGCCAGCAGGGAATTGACTTCTGGAAACACCATATATTTT.